These 10 T cell receptor beta chains share one sample of origin, sequenced in a study of blood T cell repertoires in COVID-19. The data were produced by immunoSEQ multiplex PCR, yet TCRdb's version contains in-frame clones alone and is incomplete. The sample includes roughly 220,000 clones, about nine tenths of them seen just once. Sequenced sample: PBMCs or T cells enriched from blood (not recorded which). The receptors come from a woman aged 40 to 50 with acute COVID-19.

The chain employs TRBV5-6 and TRBJ2-7, with no clear D. Trimming removed 2 bases at V and 2 bases at J, with 11 bases between. The CDR3 length is 14 residues. Germline loops: CDR1 SGHDT, CDR2 YYEEEE. The CDR3 is CASSLGVRTYEQYV. The CDR3 DNA sequence: TGTGCCAGCAGCTTAGGAGTCAGAACCTACGAGCAGTACGTC.

This chain joins TRBV11-2 and TRBJ1-2; no firm D call. V gave up 3 bases and J gave up 6 bases, with 11 bases separating them. CDR1 is SGHAT and CDR2 is FQNNGV in the germline V gene. The length of the CDR3 is 13 residues. The CDR3 bases are TGTGCCAGCAGCTTCACAGTTTCCGATGGCTACACCTTC. Amino acids: CASSFTVSDGYTF. Variable domain in full (rest from reference TRBV11-2 and TRBJ1-2): EAGVAQSPRYKIIEKRQSVAFWCNPISGHATLYWYQQILGQGPKLLIQFQNNGVVDDSQLPKDRFSAERLKGVDSTLKIQPAKLEDSAVYLCASSFTVSDGYTFGSGTRLTVV.

The chain is built from TRBV24-1 and TRBJ1-2, with a weak D call TRBD1 (5 bases). CDR1 KGHDR and CDR2 SFDVKD come from the germline V gene. This CDR3 contains 15 residues. Trimming stripped 4 bases from V and 6 bases from J, with 17 bases between. The CDR3 DNA follows: TGTGCCACCAGTGACCGGAATCCAGGGTCCAATGGCTACACCTTC. Its protein is CATSDRNPGSNGYTF.

The chain combines TRBV19 with TRBJ1-6; D is undetermined. The CDR3 is 14 amino acids. Trimming removed 5 bases from V and 8 bases from J, with 13 bases in between. CDR1 is LNHDA and CDR2 is SQIVND in the germline V gene (reference sequence). CDR3 sequence (DNA): TGTGCCAGTAGTGACCTATCCGCGGATTCACCCCTCCACTTT. Translation: CASSDLSADSPLHF.

The V gene is TRBV2, the J gene TRBJ1-2, with TRBD1 matching 7 bases. Germline CDR1 and CDR2: SNHLY and FYNNEI. V was clipped by 2 bases and J by 3 bases; unmatched bases: 9. The length of the CDR3 is 16 residues. This CDR3 reads CASSELRQGGDYGYTF. The CDR3, as DNA: TGTGCCAGCAGTGAACTTAGACAGGGCGGGGACTATGGCTACACCTTC.

This chain uses TRBV5-4 with TRBJ1-2; D remains unclear. Between the trimmed V and J ends, which lost 2 bases and 4 bases, there was a span of 24 bases. CDR3 length equals 18 residues. CDR1 is SGHNT and CDR2 is YYREEE in the germline V gene (reference sequence). The CDR3 nucleotides are TGTGCCAGCAGCTTTGCGAGAAGCGGAACAACTGCGGTCTATGGCTACACCTTC. Protein sequence: CASSFARSGTTAVYGYTF.

The rearrangement uses TRBV27 and TRBJ1-1; D ambiguous. CDR1 MNHEY and CDR2 SMNVEV come from the germline V gene (reference sequence). CDR3 length equals 13 residues. Trimming removed 6 bases from V and 1 base from J, with 9 bases in between. The CDR3 sequence is CASSYSGNTEAFF. The CDR3 bases are TGTGCCAGCAGCTACAGTGGGAACACTGAAGCTTTCTTT.

In this sample, this clone turned up a few times. This sequence joins TRBV19 and TRBJ1-2, with 9 bases lining up with TRBD1. Germline CDR1 and CDR2: LNHDA and SQIVND (reference sequence). The CDR3 is 14 amino acids. V lost 9 bases, J lost 6 bases, and 11 bases stayed unmatched. For the CDR3, the DNA is TGTGCCAGCTCCCTACAGGGGGCTTTGAATGGCTACACCTTC. The encoded protein is CASSLQGALNGYTF. Full variable domain (outside the CDR3, taken from reference TRBV19 and TRBJ1-2): DGGITQSPKYLFRKEGQNVTLSCEQNLNHDAMYWYRQDPGQGLRLIYYSQIVNDFQKGDIAEGYSVSREKKESFPLTVTSAQKNPTAFYLCASSLQGALNGYTFGSGTRLTVV.

V and J are TRBV11-2 and TRBJ1-1, with 8 bases identical to TRBD1. The germline V gene encodes CDR1 SGHAT and CDR2 FQNNGV. The ends lost 4 bases at V and 4 bases at J; junction bases unmatched: 5. The CDR3 runs to 14 residues. The CDR3 DNA is TGTGCCAGCAGCTCCAGGGGGCTGGGCACTGAAGCTTTCTTT. This gives the protein CASSSRGLGTEAFF.

This clone was found once. The chain couples TRBV19 to TRBJ1-1, with unresolved D. V shed 1 base and J shed 5 bases, with 11 bases lying between them. CDR3 length: 14 amino acids. Germline-derived CDR1 and CDR2 are LNHDA and SQIVND (reference sequence). The DNA for the CDR3 is TGTGCCAGTAGTATAGTAGGTTCGGGAACTGAAGCTTTCTTT. This translates into CASSIVGSGTEAFF.